This T cell receptor (beta chain) was identified in a study of T-cell reconstitution after alpha-beta-depleted transplantation in children. Study results and caveats: Elevated TCRbeta diversity at day 60 was traced, in some patients, to surviving recipient T cells and thymic progenitors. Newly made T cells mostly supplied T-cell counts and diversity one year after transplant.

This clonotype was counted a few times. Its antigen remains unknown. V trimming: 0 bases; J trimming: 5 bases; junction bases outside the gene matches: 8. This CDR3 comprises 17 residues. Germline lookup yields CDR1 MNHEY and CDR2 SVGAGI. As it was prepared, the TCRbeta library received unique molecular identifiers. Each CDR3 protein is one row after TCRdb ran MiXCR on the PCR reads. The table records hundreds of thousands of distinct CDR3 sequences, roughly 15% of them present only once. This specimen was PBMCs, mostly from graft donor cells, taken 360 days after TCRalphabeta/CD19-depleted stem cell transplant. The receptor comes from a male patient between 2 and 10 years old who had a stem cell transplant for acute lymphoblastic leukemia, so the T cells may come from the graft donor. The J gene is TRBJ2-1, the V gene TRBV6-5; TRBD2 matches 9 bases. CDR3: CASSYSMSLAGNNEQFF. CDR3 coding DNA: TGTGCCAGCAGTTACTCGATGTCTCTAGCGGGAAACAATGAGCAGTTCTTC.